These T cell receptor beta chains were read from a single sample in a study of control samples from healthy donors and cancer patients. Sequencing was performed with immunoSEQ multiplex PCR; in TCRdb, only in-frame clones are kept and a portion is missing. The sample consists of approximately 150,000 clones, about 91% of them appearing once. Input material: blood. The source of these receptors is a young man in good health. The CDR3 runs from the conserved cysteine through the conserved F or W. D genes are given only for firm matches. Not every row has a clone size; where given, it reads once, few, many or a size class.

abundance: .
d_gene: .
j_gene: TRBJ1-2
v_gene: TRBV6-5
CDR3aa: CASKYSTGLGGYTF
CDR3nt: TGTGCCAGCAAATATTCCACAGGGTTGGGCGGCTACACCTTC

abundance: .
d_gene: TRBD1
j_gene: TRBJ1-1
v_gene: TRBV28
CDR3aa: CASERSGQGARGTEAFF
CDR3nt: TGTGCCAGCGAACGATCGGGACAGGGGGCGCGGGGGACTGAAGCTTTCTTT

abundance: .
d_gene: TRBD1
j_gene: TRBJ1-5
v_gene: TRBV7-9
CDR3aa: CASSYIGTGGRQPQHF
CDR3nt: TGTGCCAGCAGCTACATCGGGACAGGGGGAAGGCAGCCCCAGCATTTT

abundance: .
d_gene: .
j_gene: TRBJ1-1
v_gene: TRBV29-1
CDR3aa: CSVAEGAGTEAFF
CDR3nt: TGCAGCGTTGCCGAGGGCGCGGGGACTGAAGCTTTCTTT

abundance: .
d_gene: .
j_gene: TRBJ1-1
v_gene: TRBV10-3
CDR3aa: CATSPFGLQGNTEAFF
CDR3nt: TGTGCCACCTCCCCATTTGGGCTACAGGGGAACACTGAAGCTTTCTTT

abundance: .
d_gene: .
j_gene: TRBJ2-5
v_gene: TRBV14
CDR3aa: CASKGPGYAQYF
CDR3nt: TGTGCCAGCAAGGGCCCTGGATACGCCCAGTACTTC

abundance: .
d_gene: TRBD2
j_gene: TRBJ2-4
v_gene: TRBV6-1
CDR3aa: CASSEALQGTSPFKNIQYF
CDR3nt: TGTGCCAGCAGTGAAGCGCTCCAGGGGACTAGCCCTTTCAAAAACATTCAGTACTTC

abundance: .
d_gene: TRBD2
j_gene: TRBJ2-3
v_gene: TRBV11-2
CDR3aa: CASSLQIAGGTDTQYF
CDR3nt: TGTGCCAGCAGCTTACAAATAGCGGGGGGCACAGATACGCAGTATTTT

abundance: .
d_gene: .
j_gene: TRBJ1-2
v_gene: TRBV27
CDR3aa: CASSWAQGGGYTF
CDR3nt: TGTGCCAGCAGTTGGGCCCAGGGCGGTGGCTACACCTTC

abundance: .
d_gene: .
j_gene: TRBJ1-4
v_gene: TRBV5-5
CDR3aa: CASSFSALTNEKLFF
CDR3nt: TGTGCCAGCAGCTTTTCAGCGTTAACTAATGAAAAACTGTTTTTT

abundance: .
d_gene: TRBD1
j_gene: TRBJ1-4
v_gene: TRBV9
CDR3aa: CASTIGGENEKLFF
CDR3nt: TGTGCCAGCACTATAGGGGGCGAAAATGAAAAACTGTTTTTT

abundance: .
d_gene: .
j_gene: TRBJ2-3
v_gene: TRBV5-1
CDR3aa: CASSLDTNTDTQYF
CDR3nt: TGCGCCAGCAGCTTGGACACGAACACAGATACGCAGTATTTT

abundance: .
d_gene: .
j_gene: TRBJ1-2
v_gene: TRBV28
CDR3aa: CASSSPLRANYGYTF
CDR3nt: TGTGCCAGCAGTTCTCCCCTTCGGGCTAACTATGGCTACACCTTC

abundance: .
d_gene: .
j_gene: TRBJ2-7
v_gene: TRBV5-5
CDR3aa: CASSLDSQGGYEQYF
CDR3nt: TGTGCCAGCAGCTTGGATTCACAGGGCGGGTACGAGCAGTACTTC

abundance: .
d_gene: .
j_gene: TRBJ2-7
v_gene: TRBV6-5
CDR3aa: CASSLSSYEQYF
CDR3nt: TGTGCCAGCAGTCTCAGCTCCTACGAGCAGTACTTC

abundance: .
d_gene: .
j_gene: TRBJ2-7
v_gene: TRBV19
CDR3aa: CASSPTIQGYYEQYF
CDR3nt: TGTGCCAGTAGTCCCACGATACAGGGATACTACGAGCAGTACTTC

abundance: .
d_gene: .
j_gene: TRBJ1-3
v_gene: TRBV30
CDR3aa: CAWSGGWGNTIYF
CDR3nt: TGTGCCTGGAGCGGAGGATGGGGAAACACCATATATTTT

abundance: .
d_gene: .
j_gene: TRBJ1-2
v_gene: TRBV5-1
CDR3aa: CASSRNSGGYTF
CDR3nt: TGCGCCAGCAGCAGGAATTCGGGGGGCTACACCTTC

abundance: .
d_gene: .
j_gene: TRBJ2-1
v_gene: TRBV6-1
CDR3aa: CASSDPPYNEQFF
CDR3nt: TGTGCCAGCAGTGACCCGCCCTACAATGAGCAGTTCTTC

abundance: .
d_gene: TRBD2
j_gene: TRBJ2-1
v_gene: TRBV10-3
CDR3aa: CAISYGTSGGAINEQFF
CDR3nt: TGTGCCATCAGTTATGGGACTAGCGGGGGGGCTATAAATGAGCAGTTCTTC

abundance: .
d_gene: TRBD1
j_gene: TRBJ1-4
v_gene: TRBV24-1
CDR3aa: CATQGEQEKLFF
CDR3nt: TGTGCCACACAGGGGGAACAAGAAAAACTGTTTTTT

abundance: .
d_gene: TRBD1
j_gene: TRBJ2-3
v_gene: TRBV3-1/TRBV3-2
CDR3aa: CASTRQGGDTQYF
CDR3nt: TGTGCCAGCACACGACAGGGTGGGGATACGCAGTATTTT

abundance: .
d_gene: .
j_gene: TRBJ2-7
v_gene: TRBV19
CDR3aa: CASSSFEASYEQYF
CDR3nt: TGTGCCAGTAGTTCTTTCGAAGCTTCATACGAGCAGTACTTC

abundance: .
d_gene: TRBD1
j_gene: TRBJ1-1
v_gene: TRBV29-1
CDR3aa: CSGYQGGAEAFF
CDR3nt: TGCAGCGGGTATCAGGGGGGGGCTGAAGCTTTCTTT

abundance: .
d_gene: .
j_gene: TRBJ1-4
v_gene: TRBV7-2
CDR3aa: CASSLTSIPNEKLFF
CDR3nt: TGTGCCAGCAGCTTAACGTCTATTCCTAATGAAAAACTGTTTTTT

abundance: once
d_gene: .
j_gene: TRBJ2-3
v_gene: TRBV11-2
CDR3aa: CASSRVWTDTQYF
CDR3nt: TGTGCCAGCAGCAGGGTCTGGACAGATACGCAGTATTTT

abundance: once
d_gene: .
j_gene: TRBJ1-5
v_gene: TRBV15
CDR3aa: CATSRVEGRSNQPQHF
CDR3nt: TGTGCCACCAGCAGAGTGGAGGGAAGGTCCAATCAGCCCCAGCATTTT

abundance: .
d_gene: .
j_gene: TRBJ1-1
v_gene: TRBV6-6
CDR3aa: CASSHRVNTEAFF
CDR3nt: TGTGCCAGCAGCCACAGGGTGAACACTGAAGCTTTCTTT

abundance: .
d_gene: .
j_gene: TRBJ2-1
v_gene: TRBV6-5
CDR3aa: CATFSSYNEQFF
CDR3nt: TGTGCCACCTTCAGCAGTTACAATGAGCAGTTCTTC

abundance: .
d_gene: TRBD1
j_gene: TRBJ1-1
v_gene: TRBV28
CDR3aa: CASSPSTGGLEAFF
CDR3nt: TGTGCCAGCAGTCCCTCGACAGGGGGCCTAGAGGCTTTCTTT

abundance: few
d_gene: .
j_gene: TRBJ2-1
v_gene: TRBV2
CDR3aa: CASRNGVLSYNEQFF
CDR3nt: TGTGCCAGCAGGAACGGGGTCCTTTCCTACAATGAGCAGTTCTTC

abundance: once
d_gene: TRBD1
j_gene: TRBJ2-7
v_gene: TRBV11-1
CDR3aa: CASSTWTGPVGYEQYF
CDR3nt: TGTGCCAGCAGCACCTGGACAGGTCCAGTGGGGTACGAGCAGTACTTC

abundance: .
d_gene: .
j_gene: TRBJ2-3
v_gene: TRBV12-3/TRBV12-4
CDR3aa: CASRWTDTDTQYF
CDR3nt: TGTGCCAGCAGATGGACAGACACAGATACGCAGTATTTT

abundance: .
d_gene: .
j_gene: TRBJ1-5
v_gene: TRBV6-1
CDR3aa: CASSEEGVFNQPQHF
CDR3nt: TGTGCCAGCAGTGAAGAAGGAGTGTTCAATCAGCCCCAGCATTTT

abundance: .
d_gene: TRBD1
j_gene: TRBJ1-1
v_gene: TRBV2
CDR3aa: CASSRQGAMDTEAFF
CDR3nt: TGTGCCAGCTCGCGACAGGGGGCTATGGACACTGAAGCTTTCTTT

abundance: .
d_gene: .
j_gene: TRBJ2-1
v_gene: TRBV4-1
CDR3aa: CAASTGNNEQFF
CDR3nt: TGCGCAGCAAGCACAGGGAACAATGAGCAGTTCTTC

abundance: .
d_gene: .
j_gene: TRBJ1-1
v_gene: TRBV28
CDR3aa: CASITARNTEAFF
CDR3nt: TGTGCCAGCATTACGGCCAGGAACACTGAAGCTTTCTTT

abundance: .
d_gene: .
j_gene: TRBJ2-7
v_gene: TRBV19
CDR3aa: CASSKGTPGSYEQYF
CDR3nt: TGTGCCAGTAGTAAAGGGACTCCCGGCTCCTACGAGCAGTACTTC

abundance: .
d_gene: .
j_gene: TRBJ1-2
v_gene: TRBV7-8
CDR3aa: CASSLAAINYGYTF
CDR3nt: TGTGCCAGCAGCCTAGCAGCTATTAACTATGGCTACACCTTC

abundance: .
d_gene: .
j_gene: TRBJ1-1
v_gene: TRBV28
CDR3aa: CASTTLGPTEAFF
CDR3nt: TGTGCCAGCACCACGCTGGGGCCCACTGAAGCTTTCTTT

abundance: .
d_gene: .
j_gene: TRBJ2-3
v_gene: TRBV6-5
CDR3aa: CASSYGVGVGDTQYF
CDR3nt: TGTGCCAGCAGTTATGGAGTAGGGGTGGGAGATACGCAGTATTTT

abundance: .
d_gene: .
j_gene: TRBJ2-6
v_gene: TRBV27
CDR3aa: CASSSGVAGANVLTF
CDR3nt: TGTGCCAGCAGTTCTGGGGTGGCTGGGGCCAACGTCCTGACTTTC

abundance: .
d_gene: .
j_gene: TRBJ2-3
v_gene: TRBV7-2
CDR3aa: CASSLDRSARTDTQYF
CDR3nt: TGTGCCAGCAGCTTAGATAGGAGCGCCCGCACAGATACGCAGTATTTT

abundance: .
d_gene: TRBD2
j_gene: TRBJ2-7
v_gene: TRBV5-4
CDR3aa: CASSLGASGFEQYF
CDR3nt: TGTGCCAGCAGCTTGGGTGCTAGCGGGTTCGAGCAGTACTTC

abundance: .
d_gene: .
j_gene: TRBJ1-2
v_gene: TRBV5-1
CDR3aa: CASSLVSLGQNYGYTF
CDR3nt: TGCGCCAGCAGCTTGGTCTCCCTGGGGCAAAACTATGGCTACACCTTC

abundance: once
d_gene: TRBD1
j_gene: TRBJ2-1
v_gene: TRBV10-3
CDR3aa: CAISESRQGIYNEQFF
CDR3nt: TGTGCCATCAGTGAGAGTAGACAGGGAATCTACAATGAGCAGTTCTTC

abundance: .
d_gene: .
j_gene: TRBJ1-3
v_gene: TRBV19
CDR3aa: CASSIYQGTGNTIYF
CDR3nt: TGTGCCAGTAGTATATACCAGGGGACGGGAAACACCATATATTTT

abundance: .
d_gene: TRBD1
j_gene: TRBJ2-2
v_gene: TRBV5-1
CDR3aa: CASSWDRPPGELFF
CDR3nt: TGCGCCAGCAGCTGGGACAGGCCTCCCGGGGAGCTGTTTTTT

abundance: .
d_gene: TRBD1
j_gene: TRBJ1-3
v_gene: TRBV7-2
CDR3aa: CASSLATGDYRNTIYF
CDR3nt: TGTGCCAGCAGCTTAGCGACAGGGGACTACCGAAACACCATATATTTT

abundance: .
d_gene: TRBD2
j_gene: TRBJ2-3
v_gene: TRBV7-7
CDR3aa: CASSLGGGTTDTQYF
CDR3nt: TGTGCCAGCAGCTTAGGGGGGGGAACCACAGATACGCAGTATTTT

abundance: .
d_gene: .
j_gene: TRBJ2-7
v_gene: TRBV27
CDR3aa: CASSLSATSTYEQYF
CDR3nt: TGTGCCAGCAGTTTATCCGCGACCTCGACCTACGAGCAGTACTTC

abundance: .
d_gene: .
j_gene: TRBJ1-1
v_gene: TRBV6-2/TRBV6-3
CDR3aa: CASSYNAPAEAFF
CDR3nt: TGTGCCAGCAGTTATAATGCCCCTGCTGAAGCTTTCTTT

abundance: .
d_gene: .
j_gene: TRBJ2-3
v_gene: TRBV25-1
CDR3aa: CASSETGQSTDTQYF
CDR3nt: TGTGCCAGCAGTGAGACTGGACAGAGCACAGATACGCAGTATTTT

abundance: .
d_gene: .
j_gene: TRBJ2-4
v_gene: TRBV21-1
CDR3aa: CASSNSGKNIQYF
CDR3nt: TGTGCCAGCAGCAACTCTGGCAAAAACATTCAGTACTTC

abundance: .
d_gene: .
j_gene: TRBJ2-1
v_gene: TRBV5-6
CDR3aa: CASSPRGYEQFF
CDR3nt: TGTGCCAGCAGCCCAAGGGGATATGAGCAGTTCTTC